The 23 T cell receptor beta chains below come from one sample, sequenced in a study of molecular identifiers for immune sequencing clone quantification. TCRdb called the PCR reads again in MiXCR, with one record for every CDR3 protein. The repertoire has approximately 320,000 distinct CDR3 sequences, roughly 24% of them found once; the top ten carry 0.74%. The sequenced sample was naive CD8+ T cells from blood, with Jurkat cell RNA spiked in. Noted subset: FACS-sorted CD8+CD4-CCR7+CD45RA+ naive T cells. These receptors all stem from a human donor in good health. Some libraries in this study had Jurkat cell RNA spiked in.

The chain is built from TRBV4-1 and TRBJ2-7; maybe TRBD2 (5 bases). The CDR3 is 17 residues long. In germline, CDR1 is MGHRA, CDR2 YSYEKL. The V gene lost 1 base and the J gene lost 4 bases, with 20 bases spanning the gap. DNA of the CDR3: TGCGCCAGCAGCCAAGGAGGTGCCGCACTAGGCCTATACGAGCAGTACTTC. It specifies CASSQGGAALGLYEQYF.

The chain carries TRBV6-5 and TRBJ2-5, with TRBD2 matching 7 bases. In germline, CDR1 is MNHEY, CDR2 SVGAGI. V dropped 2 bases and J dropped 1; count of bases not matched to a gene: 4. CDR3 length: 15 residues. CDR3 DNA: TGTGCCAGCAGTTACCGGGACTACCCCCAAGAGACCCAGTACTTC. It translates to CASSYRDYPQETQYF.

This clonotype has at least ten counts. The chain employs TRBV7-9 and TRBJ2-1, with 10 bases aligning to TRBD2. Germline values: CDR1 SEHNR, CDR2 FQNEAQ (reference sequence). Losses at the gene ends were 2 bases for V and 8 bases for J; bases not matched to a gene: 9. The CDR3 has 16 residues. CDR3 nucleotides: TGTGCCAGCAGCTTAACCCTAGCGGGAGTTGTGTATGAGCAGTTCTTC. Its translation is CASSLTLAGVVYEQFF.

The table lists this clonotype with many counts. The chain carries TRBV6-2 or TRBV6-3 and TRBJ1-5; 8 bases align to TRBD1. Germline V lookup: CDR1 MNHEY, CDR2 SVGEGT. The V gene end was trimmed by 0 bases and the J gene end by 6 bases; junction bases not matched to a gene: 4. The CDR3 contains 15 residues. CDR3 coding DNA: TGTGCCAGCAGTTACTCGATACAGGGGGGTCAGCCCCAGCATTTT. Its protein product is CASSYSIQGGQPQHF.

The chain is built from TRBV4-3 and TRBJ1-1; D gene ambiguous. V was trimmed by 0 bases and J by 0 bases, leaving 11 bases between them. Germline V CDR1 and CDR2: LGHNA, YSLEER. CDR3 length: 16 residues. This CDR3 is CASSQDMAALNTEAFF. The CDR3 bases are TGCGCCAGCAGCCAAGATATGGCAGCCTTGAACACTGAAGCTTTCTTT.

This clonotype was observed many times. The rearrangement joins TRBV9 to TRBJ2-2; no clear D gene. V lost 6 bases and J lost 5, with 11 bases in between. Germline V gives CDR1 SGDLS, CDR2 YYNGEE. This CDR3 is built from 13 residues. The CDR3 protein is CASMWGMTGELFF. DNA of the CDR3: TGTGCCAGCATGTGGGGAATGACCGGGGAGCTGTTTTTT.

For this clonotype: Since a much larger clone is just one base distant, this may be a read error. CDR3 DNA: TGCAGCATCTCTCCTGCTAGCGGGAGCTGCGAGCAGTACTTC. Residues: CSISPASGSCEQYF. The chain employs TRBV29-1 and TRBJ2-7; the match to TRBD2 covers 10 bases. There are 14 residues in the CDR3. Germline V lookup: CDR1 SQVTM, CDR2 ANQGSEA. Trimming removed 8 bases from V and 6 bases from J; junction bases left unmatched: 13.

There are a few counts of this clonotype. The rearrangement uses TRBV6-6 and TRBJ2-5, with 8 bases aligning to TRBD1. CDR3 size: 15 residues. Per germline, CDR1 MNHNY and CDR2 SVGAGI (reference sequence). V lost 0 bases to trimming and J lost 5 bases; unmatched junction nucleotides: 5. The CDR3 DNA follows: TGTGCCAGCAGTTACTCGGACAGGGCTCGGGAGACCCAGTACTTC. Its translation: CASSYSDRARETQYF.

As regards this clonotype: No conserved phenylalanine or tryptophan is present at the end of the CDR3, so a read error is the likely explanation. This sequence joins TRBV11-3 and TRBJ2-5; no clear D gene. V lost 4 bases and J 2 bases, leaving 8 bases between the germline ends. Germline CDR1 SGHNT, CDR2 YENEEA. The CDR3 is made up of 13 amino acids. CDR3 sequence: CASSSQHQETQYL. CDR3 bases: TGTGCCAGCAGCTCACAACATCAAGAGACCCAGTACCTC.

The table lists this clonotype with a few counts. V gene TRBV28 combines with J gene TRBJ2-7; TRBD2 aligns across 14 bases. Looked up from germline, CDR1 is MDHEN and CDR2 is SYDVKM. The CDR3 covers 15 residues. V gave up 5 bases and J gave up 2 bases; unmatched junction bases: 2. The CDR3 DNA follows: TGTGCCAGCAGTCCGACTAGCGGGAGGGCCTACGAGCAGTACTTC. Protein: CASSPTSGRAYEQYF.

The CDR3 region is CASSYEAGANVLTF. For the CDR3, the DNA is TGTGCCAGCAGTTATGAAGCTGGGGCCAACGTCCTGACTTTC. V is TRBV6-2 or TRBV6-3 and J is TRBJ2-6; D ambiguous. Per germline, CDR1 MNHEY and CDR2 SVGEGT. The V end lost 3 bases, the J end lost 2 bases, and 5 bases lay between the germline ends. There are 14 residues in the CDR3.

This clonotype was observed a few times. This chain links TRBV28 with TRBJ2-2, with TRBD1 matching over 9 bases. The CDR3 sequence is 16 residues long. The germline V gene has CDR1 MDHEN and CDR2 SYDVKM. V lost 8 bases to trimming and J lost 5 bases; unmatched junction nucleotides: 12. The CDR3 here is CASGGQGLTGTGELFF. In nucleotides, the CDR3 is TGTGCCAGCGGCGGACAGGGGCTCACCGGGACCGGGGAGCTGTTTTTT.

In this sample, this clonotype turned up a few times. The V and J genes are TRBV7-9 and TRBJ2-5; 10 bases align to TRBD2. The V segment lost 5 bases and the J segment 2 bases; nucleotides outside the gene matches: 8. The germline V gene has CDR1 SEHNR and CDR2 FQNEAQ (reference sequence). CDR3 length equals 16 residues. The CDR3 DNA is TGTGCCAGCAGCCGGAGACTAGCGGGTGATCAAGAGACCCAGTACTTC. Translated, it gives CASSRRLAGDQETQYF.

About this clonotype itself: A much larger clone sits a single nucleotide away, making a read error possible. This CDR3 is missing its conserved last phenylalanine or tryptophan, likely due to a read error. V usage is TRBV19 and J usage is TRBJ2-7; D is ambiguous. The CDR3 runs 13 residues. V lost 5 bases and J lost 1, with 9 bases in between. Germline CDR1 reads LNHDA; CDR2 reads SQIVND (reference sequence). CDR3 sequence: CASSFGESYEQYS. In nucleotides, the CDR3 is TGTGCCAGTAGTTTCGGAGAATCCTACGAGCAGTACTCC.

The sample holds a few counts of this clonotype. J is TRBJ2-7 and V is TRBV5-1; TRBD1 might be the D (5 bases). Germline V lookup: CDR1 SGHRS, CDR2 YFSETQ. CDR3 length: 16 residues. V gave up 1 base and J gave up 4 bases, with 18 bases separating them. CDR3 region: CASSLWTTDKEYEQYF. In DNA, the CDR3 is TGCGCCAGCAGCTTGTGGACCACGGACAAGGAGTACGAGCAGTACTTC.

CDR3 sequence reads: CASSYAGSGAEAFF. Here the CDR3 DNA reads TGTGCCAGCAGTTACGCGGGCTCTGGGGCTGAAGCTTTCTTT. This sequence joins TRBV6-5 and TRBJ1-1; D is unresolved. Trimming cost V 2 bases and J 6 bases, with 13 bases left between them. Germline V CDR1 and CDR2: MNHEY, SVGAGI. The CDR3 runs 14 residues.

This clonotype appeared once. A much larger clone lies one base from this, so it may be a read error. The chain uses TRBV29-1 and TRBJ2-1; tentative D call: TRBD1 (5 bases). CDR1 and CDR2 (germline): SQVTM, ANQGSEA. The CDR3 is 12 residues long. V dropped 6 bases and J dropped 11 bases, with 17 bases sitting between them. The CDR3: CSVPPRGNKQFF. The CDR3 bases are TGCAGCGTACCACCTAGGGGAAATAAGCAGTTCTTC.

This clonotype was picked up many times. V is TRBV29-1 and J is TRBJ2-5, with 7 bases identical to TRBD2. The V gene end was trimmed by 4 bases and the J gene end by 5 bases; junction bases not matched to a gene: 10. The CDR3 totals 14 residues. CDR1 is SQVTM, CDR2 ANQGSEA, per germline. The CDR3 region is CSVVGGSLDETQYF. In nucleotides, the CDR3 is TGCAGCGTTGTAGGCGGGAGCTTGGATGAGACCCAGTACTTC.

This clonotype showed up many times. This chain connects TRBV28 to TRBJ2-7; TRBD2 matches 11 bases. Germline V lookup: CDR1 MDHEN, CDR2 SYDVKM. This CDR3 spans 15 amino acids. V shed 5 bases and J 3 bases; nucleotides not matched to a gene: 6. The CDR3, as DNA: TGTGCCAGCAGTAACTCCCTAGCGGGAGGCTACGAGCAGTACTTC. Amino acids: CASSNSLAGGYEQYF.

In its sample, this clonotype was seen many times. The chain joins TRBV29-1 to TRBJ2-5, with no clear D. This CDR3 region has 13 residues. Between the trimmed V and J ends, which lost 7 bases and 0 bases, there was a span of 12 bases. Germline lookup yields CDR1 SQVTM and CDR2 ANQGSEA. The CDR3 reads CSGVGPNQETQYF. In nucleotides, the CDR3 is TGCAGCGGAGTAGGGCCGAACCAAGAGACCCAGTACTTC.

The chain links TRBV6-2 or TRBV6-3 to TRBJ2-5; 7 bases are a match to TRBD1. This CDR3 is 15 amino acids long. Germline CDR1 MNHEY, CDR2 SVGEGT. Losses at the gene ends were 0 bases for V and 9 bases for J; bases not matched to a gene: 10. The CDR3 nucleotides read TGTGCCAGCAGTTACTCCGGGACAGACATGGGGGCCCAGTACTTC. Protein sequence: CASSYSGTDMGAQYF.

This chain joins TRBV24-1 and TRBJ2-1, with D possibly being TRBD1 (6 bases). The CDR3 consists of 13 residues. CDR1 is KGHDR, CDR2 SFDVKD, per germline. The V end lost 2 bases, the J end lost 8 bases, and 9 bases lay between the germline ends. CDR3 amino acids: CATSDSGVDEQFF. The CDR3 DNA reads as TGTGCCACCAGTGATTCAGGGGTTGATGAGCAGTTCTTC.

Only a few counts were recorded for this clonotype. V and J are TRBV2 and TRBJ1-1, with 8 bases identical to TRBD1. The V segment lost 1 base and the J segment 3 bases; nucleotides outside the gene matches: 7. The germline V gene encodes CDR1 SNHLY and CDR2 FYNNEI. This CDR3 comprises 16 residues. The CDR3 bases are TGTGCCAGCAGTGAAGGGGTAAGACAGGGGTACACTGAAGCTTTCTTT. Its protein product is CASSEGVRQGYTEAFF.